Following are 19 T cell receptor beta chains from one sample sequenced in a study of T cell responses to AZD1222 COVID-19 vaccine. The method was immunoSEQ multiplex PCR; TCRdb's version includes in-frame clones alone and lacks a portion of them. The data contain about 140,000 clones, around 93% of them singletons. The sequencing used peripheral blood, collected 28 days after the second AZD1222 dose. Receptor source: an adult who received the AZD1222 COVID-19 vaccine.

This clone was picked up a small number of times. The chain has TRBV19 and TRBJ1-5, with D tentatively TRBD1 (6 bases). The germline gives CDR1 LNHDA, CDR2 SQIVND (reference sequence). The CDR3 loop spans 13 amino acids. Trimming took off 9 bases at V and 7 bases at J, with 16 bases between the two ends. Written as DNA, the CDR3 is TGTGCCAGCTTGGGACAACCTGGGCAGCCCCAGCATTTT. Its translation is CASLGQPGQPQHF.

The rearrangement uses TRBV2 and TRBJ2-3; TRBD1 might be the D (5 bases). Trimming cost V 6 bases and J 1 base, with 11 bases left between them. The germline CDR1 and CDR2 sequences are SNHLY and FYNNEI. CDR3 length: 14 amino acids. DNA of the CDR3: TGTGCCAGCAGGCAGGGTTCCCGCACAGATACGCAGTATTTT. It translates to CASRQGSRTDTQYF.

The chain has TRBV19 and TRBJ1-1, with TRBD1 as a possible D gene (5 bases). The CDR3 is 13 amino acids. Germline CDR1 reads LNHDA; CDR2 reads SQIVND (reference sequence). V lost 5 bases, J lost 3 bases, and 10 bases lay in between. The CDR3 nucleotides are TGTGCCAGTAGTCAGGCGGGGCACACTGAAGCTTTCTTT. It is translated as CASSQAGHTEAFF.

This chain links TRBV6-5 with TRBJ1-2, with D hard to call. The CDR3 has 11 residues. Per germline, CDR1 MNHEY and CDR2 SVGAGI. The CDR3 region has the DNA TGTGGCAATGAGGGCCGGGGTGGCTACACCTTC. This gives the protein CGNEGRGGYTF.

CDR3 protein: CASSQDLYVETQYF. CDR3 DNA: TGCGCCAGCAGCCAAGACCTGTATGTGGAGACCCAGTACTTC. This sequence joins TRBV4-3 and TRBJ2-5, with D unclear. The germline V and J ends were trimmed by 0 bases and 5 bases, with 10 bases remaining between them. The CDR3 spans 14 residues. Germline V lookup: CDR1 LGHNA, CDR2 YSLEER.

The rearrangement links TRBV3-1 (or the pseudogene TRBV3-2) to TRBJ2-2; a weak D match, TRBD2 (6 bases). Germline V gene data show CDR1 as LGHDT and CDR2 as YNNKEL (reference sequence). Trimming took off 4 bases at V and 6 bases at J, with 18 bases between the two ends. The CDR3 consists of 16 residues. The CDR3 coding sequence is TGTGCCAGCAGCCGTTTGGAGGGAGGAGCCTCCGGGGAGCTGTTTTTT. This encodes CASSRLEGGASGELFF.

In DNA form, the CDR3 reads TGTGCCAGCCGCGGGACAGGGCGAGAGACCCAGTACTTC. Translation gives CASRGTGRETQYF. The V call is TRBV6-5, the J call TRBJ2-5, with 9 bases fitting TRBD1. After removal of 8 bases from V and 4 bases from J, the junction contained 5 bases not matched to a gene. Per the germline V gene, CDR1 is MNHEY and CDR2 is SVGAGI. CDR3 size: 13 residues.

The sample holds a few counts of this clone. The chain has TRBV25-1 and TRBJ2-5; D remains unclear. V was shortened by 3 bases and J by 4 bases, with 9 bases between the two germline ends. Looked up from germline, CDR1 is MGHDK and CDR2 is SYGVNS. There are 13 residues in the CDR3. The CDR3 protein is CASSDAPVETQYF. CDR3 coding DNA: TGTGCCAGCAGTGATGCCCCAGTAGAGACCCAGTACTTC.

The V gene is TRBV27, the J gene TRBJ2-7, with a possible D match to TRBD1 (5 bases). The CDR3 loop spans 14 amino acids. Germline CDR1 reads MNHEY; CDR2 reads SMNVEV (reference sequence). V lost 5 bases, J lost 2 bases, and 13 bases lay in between. CDR3 sequence: CASSLLSRAYEQYF. In DNA, the CDR3 is TGTGCCAGCAGTCTCCTGAGCAGGGCCTACGAGCAGTACTTC.

The chain has TRBV5-4 and TRBJ2-7, with D possibly matching TRBD2 (5 bases). V was cut by 4 bases and J by 3 bases, with 11 bases left in between. This CDR3 contains 13 residues. CDR1 SGHNT and CDR2 YYREEE come from the germline V gene (reference sequence). CDR3 in amino acids: CASSRDPIYEQYF. The CDR3 DNA is TGTGCCAGCAGCCGGGATCCTATCTACGAGCAGTACTTC.

This chain connects TRBV13 to TRBJ1-4, with D uncertain. The germline V gene encodes CDR1 PRHDT and CDR2 FYEKMQ (reference sequence). The CDR3 sequence is 14 residues long. V lost 6 bases to trimming and J lost 0 bases, with 8 bases between them. CDR3 region: CASRRAATNEKLFF. CDR3 in DNA: TGTGCCAGCAGAAGGGCAGCAACTAATGAAAAACTGTTTTTT.

This clone has just one count. The V and J genes are TRBV6-2 or TRBV6-3 and TRBJ2-7; no definite D call. Germline V CDR1 and CDR2: MNHEY, SVGEGT. This CDR3 has 14 residues. The V end lost 3 bases, the J end lost 2 bases, and 11 bases lay between the germline ends. Here the CDR3 reads CASSYLEPPYEQYF. The DNA for the CDR3 is TGTGCCAGCAGTTATCTAGAACCTCCCTACGAGCAGTACTTC.

This sequence joins TRBV28 and TRBJ2-7; 9 bases are shared with TRBD1. Germline V lookup: CDR1 MDHEN, CDR2 SYDVKM. Trimming removed 6 bases from V and 6 bases from J; junction bases left unmatched: 12. This CDR3 contains 15 residues. CDR3 nucleotide sequence: TGTGCCAGCAGGGGACCGGGACAGGGTTCGCGCGAGCAGTACTTC. Translated, it gives CASRGPGQGSREQYF.

Comment on this clone: The sample carries other DNA sequences with the same CDR3. The V call is TRBV18, the J call TRBJ1-2; D is perhaps TRBD1 (5 bases). The germline gives CDR1 KGHSH, CDR2 LQKENI. The CDR3 loop spans 13 amino acids. Trimming pared 3 bases from V and 5 bases from J, leaving 10 bases between. The CDR3 sequence: CASSPQGGYGYTF. CDR3 DNA sequence: TGTGCCAGCTCACCTCAGGGAGGTTATGGCTACACCTTC.

This rearrangement joins TRBV6-2 or TRBV6-3 to TRBJ2-7; 10 nucleotides agree with TRBD1. With 3 bases clipped from V and 2 bases from J, the junction kept 4 bases outside the gene matches. This CDR3 spans 15 amino acids. Germline V lookup: CDR1 MNHEY, CDR2 SVGEGT. The CDR3 DNA follows: TGTGCCAGCAGTTATGGGACAGGGGTTACCTACGAGCAGTACTTC. It is translated as CASSYGTGVTYEQYF.

The chain combines TRBV6-5 with TRBJ1-4; 8 bases agree with TRBD1. V trimming: 6 bases; J trimming: 0 bases; junction bases outside the gene matches: 3. The CDR3 sequence is 15 residues long. The germline gives CDR1 MNHEY, CDR2 SVGAGI. Written as DNA, the CDR3 is TGTGCCAGCAGGACAGGGGAGGCAACTAATGAAAAACTGTTTTTT. It yields the protein CASRTGEATNEKLFF.

The chain couples TRBV28 to TRBJ2-2, with D perhaps being TRBD1 or TRBD2 (5 bases each). The germline gives CDR1 MDHEN, CDR2 SYDVKM. V was pared by 6 bases and J by 8 bases, with 10 bases between. There are 12 residues in the CDR3. CDR3 sequence: CASRGTWGELFF. As DNA, the CDR3 is TGTGCCAGCAGAGGGACCTGGGGGGAGCTGTTTTTT.

V is TRBV7-2 and J is TRBJ2-7; TRBD2 matches 7 bases. Germline V gene data show CDR1 as SGHTA and CDR2 as FQGNSA. The ends lost 5 bases at V and 3 bases at J; junction bases unmatched: 10. The CDR3 contains 15 residues. CDR3 coding DNA: TGTGCCAGCAGCCGGGAGCGGGGAGGCGGCTACGAGCAGTACTTC. Protein: CASSRERGGGYEQYF.

The genes are TRBV7-8 and TRBJ1-5; 7 positions agree with TRBD1. The CDR3 runs to 17 residues. Germline V gives CDR1 SGHVS, CDR2 FQNEAQ. Trimming took 4 bases from V and 2 from J; bases not matched to a gene: 11. This CDR3 is CASSSRGWYGGNQPQHF. In DNA form, the CDR3 reads TGTGCCAGCAGCTCCAGGGGGTGGTACGGAGGCAATCAGCCCCAGCATTTT.